The sequence of this TCR beta chain was determined in a study of untreated major depressive disorder listed by TCRdb under 2018. A note on the overall study: In this cross-sectional case-control comparison, antidepressant-free major depressive disorder patients and individually matched non-depressed controls were compared on T cell phenotype and TCR repertoire. Differences in Vbeta 5.1, Vbeta 11 and Vbeta 22 usage observed by flow cytometry in the whole cohort were followed up by sequencing. Beyond this particular receptor, the publication reports: In every sequenced subject, the top five TRBV05-01 clones were all identified as private clones. Sequencing confirmed higher TRBV05-01 (Vbeta 5.1) usage among CD4+ T cells of depressed patients than controls, with p = 0.040 in a one-tailed test. In the sequencing data, TRBV25-01 and TRBV02-01 usage matched the flow-cytometry pattern but was not statistically significant. For the sequencing comparisons, one-tailed planned tests were applied to only three Vbeta families that had been selected in advance. A comparatively small study sample was produced by the strict matching and exclusion criteria, and the generalizability of findings was thereby limited.

The Qiagen DNeasy Blood and Tissue Kit was used to extract total genomic DNA from the purified CD4+ T cells. Using immunoSEQ immunosequencing protocols, the TCRbeta CDR3 region, as defined by IMGT, was amplified and sequenced. The original methods were these. Preprocessing of raw sequence data for PCR and sequencing error correction was performed by the immunoSEQ service. After being loaded into the immunoSEQ Analyzer, the data underwent further analysis with VDJtools v1.0.7. The paired Wilcoxon signed-rank test was used to test differences between patients and controls. In TCRdb, the immuneACCESS table is reduced to in-frame sequences with V and J assigned. These tables do not hold every clone; where another copy was compared, an unresolved V gene accounts for under half, and the others remain unexplained. V, J and clone size are taken as reported in that table, and D and trimming were inferred from the DNA itself. The sample yields 10,000 to 15,000 clones; around 90% were counted once. The ten largest clones take up 0.75% to 0.85% of the sample.

Each depressed patient was pairwise matched to a non-depressed control for sex, age, current smoking status and body mass index. Every participant was of European descent. A DSM-IV diagnosis of major depressive disorder and a Hamilton Rating Scale for Depression score of at least 18 were present in all patients. No psychiatric medication, including antidepressants, had been taken by patients for at least 8 weeks before enrollment. Among the patients, depression severity spanned the moderate-to-severe range. Major medical conditions, Axis I/II comorbidities, regular medication or illicit drug use, and drinking over 100 g alcohol a week were all grounds for excluding any participant. Approximately 30 ml of peripheral blood was collected into EDTA tubes from each participant. Magnetic negative selection with the BD IMag Human CD4 T Lymphocyte Enrichment Set was used to purify CD4+ T cells from thawed PBMCs. The CD4+ enrichment method typically yielded around 94% purity as confirmed by flow cytometry. A subgroup of about 5 case-control pairs, selected blind to chemokine receptor expression and flow-cytometric repertoire skewing results, was subjected to TCRbeta sequencing. Every blood sample was taken in the morning at 8:00 a.m., and Ficoll-Hypaque gradient centrifugation was used to isolate PBMCs. PBMCs were gradually cooled to -80 degrees C for cryopreservation and then kept in liquid nitrogen until assay.

Worth noting for this clone: Its antigen remains unidentified. Nothing much larger sits one base from this clone, and base qualities are not available.

V and J lose 7 bases and 0 bases, and a span of 12 bases separates them. The CDR3, from cysteine to phenylalanine, totals 15 residues. The DNA shown is the 45-base CDR3, in frame from base 1. Via the germline V gene (reference sequence), CDR1 is MNHEY and CDR2 SMNVEV. The V and J genes are TRBV27 and TRBJ1-4; the D gene is unclear. This receptor was taken from a man aged 25 to 45 with major depressive disorder. Sequencing used CD4+ T cells from PBMCs. CDR3 region: CASTLQTATNEKLFF. The DNA is TGTGCCAGCACCCTCCAAACAGCAACTAATGAAAAACTGTTTTTT.